This TCR beta chain was identified during a study of memory CD8 T cells in hepatitis C reinfection. About the research overall: A couple of donors cleared primary HCV but became chronic after reinfection.

The repertoire was sequenced with immunoSEQ multiplex PCR; TCRdb's copy has only in-frame clones and lacks some. The sample records approximately 50,000 clones, roughly 90% being singletons. Time point meaning: pre-reinfection, 55 to 20 weeks before reinfection detection. TCR sequencing was done directly ex vivo on sorted cells, without expansion in vitro. V shed 0 bases and J shed 3 bases, with 14 bases lying between them. The CDR3 has 16 amino acids. Germline V lookup: CDR1 MNHNY, CDR2 SVGAGI (reference sequence). For this clone: The antigen is unknown.

Study-level findings and limits: Only four or five donors prevented definitive conclusions about public clonotypes.

The specimen sequenced was naive CD8+ T cells sorted from blood. This clonotype was sampled from a man aged 18 to 35 with hepatitis C virus infection. V gene TRBV6-6 combines with J gene TRBJ1-1; no clear D gene. The CDR3 reads CASSYSQGPQDTEAFF. The CDR3 region has the DNA TGTGCCAGCAGTTACTCGCAAGGTCCTCAGGACACTGAAGCTTTCTTT.